The 10 T cell receptor beta chains reported below all come from one sample, sequenced in a study of cytotoxic CD8 clonotypes in ibrutinib-treated CLL. Assay: immunoSEQ multiplex PCR; the TCRdb copy retains only in-frame clones and omits some. Among over 120,000 clones listed, 79% were seen once. The specimen was PBMCs, collected after 12 months of ibrutinib treatment. Receptors originate from a human donor with chronic lymphocytic leukemia.

The J gene is TRBJ2-7, the V gene TRBV4-2; TRBD1 is a possible D gene (6 bases). CDR1 is LGHNA and CDR2 is YNFKEQ in the germline V gene. The CDR3 runs to 15 residues. The germline V and J ends were trimmed by 4 bases and 2 bases, with 15 bases remaining between them. The DNA for the CDR3 is TGTGCCAGCAGCCTCCGGGACAAACCAACCTACGAGCAGTACTTC. It codes for CASSLRDKPTYEQYF.

V gene TRBV21-1 combines with J gene TRBJ1-5. TRBV21-1 is noted as a pseudogene. The CDR3 is made up of 17 amino acids. CDR3 nucleotide sequence: TGTGCCAGCAGCAAAGCGCTGAGGTTATCTAGCAATCAGCCCCAGCATTTT. Its translation: CASSKALRLSSNQPQHF.

This clone was seen a handful of times. The chain carries TRBV19 and TRBJ1-5; 7 nucleotides agree with TRBD1. The CDR3 loop spans 13 amino acids. Germline V gene data show CDR1 as LNHDA and CDR2 as SQIVND (reference sequence). V was clipped by 5 bases and J by 4 bases; unmatched bases: 2. CDR3 DNA: TGTGCCAGTAGTGGGACAGTAAATCAGCCCCAGCATTTT. It specifies CASSGTVNQPQHF.

This chain joins TRBV15 and TRBJ1-2, with TRBD1 matching over 8 bases. Germline-derived CDR1 and CDR2 are LNHNV and YYDKDF (reference sequence). The CDR3 totals 16 residues. Trimming took 3 bases from V and 1 from J; bases not matched to a gene: 7. The CDR3 spells CATSRFQGALNYGYTF. DNA of the CDR3: TGTGCCACCAGCAGGTTCCAGGGGGCACTTAACTATGGCTACACCTTC.

The gene calls are TRBV25-1 and TRBJ2-1; the match to TRBD2 covers 11 bases. Trimming cost V 6 bases and J 6 bases; bases outside gene matches: 4. CDR3 length: 14 amino acids. Germline values: CDR1 MGHDK, CDR2 SYGVNS. The CDR3 here is CASSLAGGINEQFF. The CDR3 DNA reads as TGTGCCAGCAGCCTAGCGGGAGGTATCAATGAGCAGTTCTTC.

The CDR3 DNA sequence: TGTGCCAGTACCGAGGCCTCGGGGTATGGCTACACCTTC. This encodes CASTEASGYGYTF. The genes are TRBV19 and TRBJ1-2; D call uncertain. Trimming stripped 7 bases from V and 5 bases from J, with 14 bases between. The CDR3 is made up of 13 amino acids. Germline V gene lookup returns CDR1 LNHDA and CDR2 SQIVND (reference sequence).

Details on this clone: Relative to the germline gene, one junction end is altered; a read error may explain this. The V and J genes are TRBV20-1 and TRBJ2-5, with 7 positions matching TRBD2. This CDR3 spans 9 amino acids. Germline CDR1 and CDR2: DFQATT and SNEGSKA (reference sequence). The CDR3 protein is CSAGLGPNF. Written as DNA, the CDR3 is TGCAGTGCAGGACTAGGCCCGAACTTC.

This clone showed up just once. The J gene is TRBJ1-1, the V gene TRBV18; D gene uncertain. Trimming removed 3 bases from V and 1 base from J, with 6 bases in between. Per the germline V gene, CDR1 is KGHSH and CDR2 is LQKENI. The CDR3 sequence is 13 residues long. The CDR3 bases are TGTGCCAGCTCACCCCCGACGAACACTGAAGCTTTCTTT. This codes for CASSPPTNTEAFF.

This chain connects TRBV7-3 to TRBJ2-3, with 8 bases identical to TRBD2. Germline trimming cut 2 bases from V and 3 bases from J; bases unmatched to any gene: 19. CDR3 length: 20 residues. Germline loops: CDR1 SGHTA, CDR2 FQGTGA. CDR3 DNA: TGTGCCAGCAGCTTATCAGGTCCCGCGGTTGGAGCGGGAGTGACAGATACGCAGTATTTT. As protein: CASSLSGPAVGAGVTDTQYF.

The chain is built from TRBV15 and TRBJ2-5, with 11 bases that match TRBD1. Germline-derived CDR1 and CDR2 are LNHNV and YYDKDF (reference sequence). V dropped 5 bases and J dropped 2; count of bases not matched to a gene: 7. The CDR3 is 16 amino acids. Written as DNA, the CDR3 is TGTGCCACCAGCGGGACAGGGGGTATATTACAAGAGACCCAGTACTTC. As protein: CATSGTGGILQETQYF.